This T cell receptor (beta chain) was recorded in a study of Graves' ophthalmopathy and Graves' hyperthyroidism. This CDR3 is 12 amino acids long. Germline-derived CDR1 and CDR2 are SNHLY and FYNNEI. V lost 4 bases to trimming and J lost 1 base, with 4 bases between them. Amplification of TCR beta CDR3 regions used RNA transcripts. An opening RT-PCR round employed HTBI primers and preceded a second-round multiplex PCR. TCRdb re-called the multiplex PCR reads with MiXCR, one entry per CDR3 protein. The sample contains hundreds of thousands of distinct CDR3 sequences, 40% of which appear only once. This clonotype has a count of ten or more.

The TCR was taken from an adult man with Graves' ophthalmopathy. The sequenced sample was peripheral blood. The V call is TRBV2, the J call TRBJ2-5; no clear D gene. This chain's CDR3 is CASSGAQETQYF. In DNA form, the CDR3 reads TGTGCCAGCAGTGGGGCCCAAGAGACCCAGTACTTC.